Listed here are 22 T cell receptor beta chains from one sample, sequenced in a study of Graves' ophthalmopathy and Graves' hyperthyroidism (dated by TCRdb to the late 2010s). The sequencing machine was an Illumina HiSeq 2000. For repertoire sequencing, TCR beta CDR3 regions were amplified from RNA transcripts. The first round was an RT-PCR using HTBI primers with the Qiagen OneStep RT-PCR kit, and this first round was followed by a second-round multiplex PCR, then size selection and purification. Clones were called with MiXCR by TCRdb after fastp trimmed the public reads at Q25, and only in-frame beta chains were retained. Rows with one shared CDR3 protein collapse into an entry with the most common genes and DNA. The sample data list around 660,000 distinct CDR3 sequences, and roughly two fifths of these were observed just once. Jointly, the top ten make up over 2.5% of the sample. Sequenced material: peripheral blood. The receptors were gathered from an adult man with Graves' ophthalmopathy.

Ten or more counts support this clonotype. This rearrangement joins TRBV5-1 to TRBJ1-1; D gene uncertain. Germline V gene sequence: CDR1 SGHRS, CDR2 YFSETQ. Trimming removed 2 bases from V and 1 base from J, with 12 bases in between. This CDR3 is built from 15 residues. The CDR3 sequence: CASSLQANKNTEAFF. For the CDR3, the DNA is TGCGCCAGCAGCTTACAAGCAAACAAGAACACTGAAGCTTTCTTT.

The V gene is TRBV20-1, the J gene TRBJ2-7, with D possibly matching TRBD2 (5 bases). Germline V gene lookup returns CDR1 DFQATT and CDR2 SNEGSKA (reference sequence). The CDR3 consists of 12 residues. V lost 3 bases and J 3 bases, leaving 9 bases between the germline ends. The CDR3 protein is CSARGSDYEQYF. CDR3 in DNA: TGCAGTGCTAGGGGTAGCGACTACGAGCAGTACTTC.

The CDR3 region has the DNA TGCGCCAGCAGTGAAATGGGAGGACTAGCGGGCCCCGAAGAGACCCAGTACTTC. This sequence encodes CASSEMGGLAGPEETQYF. This chain uses TRBV10-1 with TRBJ2-5, with TRBD2 matching 11 bases. V shed 3 bases, J shed 3 bases, and the junction held 12 bases outside the gene matches. Germline-derived CDR1 and CDR2 are WNHNN and SYGVQD (reference sequence). The CDR3 covers 18 residues.

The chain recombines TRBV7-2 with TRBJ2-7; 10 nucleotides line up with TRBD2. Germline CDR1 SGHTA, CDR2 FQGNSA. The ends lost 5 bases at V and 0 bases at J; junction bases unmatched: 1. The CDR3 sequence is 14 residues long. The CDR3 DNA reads TGTGCCAGCAGCGCTAGCGGGGGCTCCTACGAGCAGTACTTC. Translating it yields CASSASGGSYEQYF.

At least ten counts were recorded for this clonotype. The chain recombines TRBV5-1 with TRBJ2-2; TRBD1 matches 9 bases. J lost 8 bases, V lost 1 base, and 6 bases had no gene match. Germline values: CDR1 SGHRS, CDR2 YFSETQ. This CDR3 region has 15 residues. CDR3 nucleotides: TGCGCCAGCAGCTTGCGGGACAGGGCCCAGGGGGAGCTGTTTTTT. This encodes CASSLRDRAQGELFF. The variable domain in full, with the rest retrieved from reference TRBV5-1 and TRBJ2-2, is KAGVTQTPRYLIKTRGQQVTLSCSPISGHRSVSWYQQTPGQGLQFLFEYFSETQRNKGNFPGRFSGRQFSNSRSEMNVSTLELGDSALYLCASSLRDRAQGELFFGEGSRLTVL.

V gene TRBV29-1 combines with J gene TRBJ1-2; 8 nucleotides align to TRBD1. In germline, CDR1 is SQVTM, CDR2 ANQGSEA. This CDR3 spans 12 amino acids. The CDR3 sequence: CNGTGGQDGYTF. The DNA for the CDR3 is TGCAACGGTACAGGGGGTCAGGATGGCTACACCTTC.

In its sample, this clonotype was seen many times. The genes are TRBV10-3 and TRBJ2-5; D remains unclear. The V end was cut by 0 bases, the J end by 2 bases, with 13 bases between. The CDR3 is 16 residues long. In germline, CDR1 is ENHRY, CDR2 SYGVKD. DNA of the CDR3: TGTGCCATCAGTGAGTCTAGCTGGCTACTTCAAGAGACCCAGTACTTC. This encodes CAISESSWLLQETQYF.

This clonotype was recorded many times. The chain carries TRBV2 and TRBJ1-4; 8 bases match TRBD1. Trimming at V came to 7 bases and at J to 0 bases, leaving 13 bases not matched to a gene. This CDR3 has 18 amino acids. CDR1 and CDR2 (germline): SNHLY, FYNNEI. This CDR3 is CASMGAGTGHATNEKLFF. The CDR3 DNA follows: TGTGCCAGCATGGGGGCCGGGACAGGCCATGCAACTAATGAAAAACTGTTTTTT.

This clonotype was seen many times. The CDR3 sequence: CASSFRQGAGTQYF. The DNA of the CDR3 is TGTGCCAGCAGCTTCAGACAGGGGGCCGGGACCCAGTACTTC. The V and J genes are TRBV7-9 and TRBJ2-5, with 10 bases aligning to TRBD1. Germline assignment: CDR1 SEHNR and CDR2 FQNEAQ (reference sequence). The trim removed 3 bases at V and 7 bases at J, leaving 5 bases unmatched. The CDR3 runs 14 residues.

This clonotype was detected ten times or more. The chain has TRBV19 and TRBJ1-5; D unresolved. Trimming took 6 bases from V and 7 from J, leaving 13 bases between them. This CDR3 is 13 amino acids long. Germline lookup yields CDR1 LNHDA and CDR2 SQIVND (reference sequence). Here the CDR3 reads CASRFSFKQPQHF. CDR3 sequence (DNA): TGTGCCAGTAGATTCTCATTCAAGCAGCCCCAGCATTTT.

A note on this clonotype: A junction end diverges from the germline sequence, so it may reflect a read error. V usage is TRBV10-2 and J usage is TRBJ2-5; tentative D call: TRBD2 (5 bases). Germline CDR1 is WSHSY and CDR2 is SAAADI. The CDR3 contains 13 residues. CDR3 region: CASSERRAETRYF. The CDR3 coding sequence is TGCGCCAGCAGCGAAAGGCGGGCAGAGACCCGGTACTTC.

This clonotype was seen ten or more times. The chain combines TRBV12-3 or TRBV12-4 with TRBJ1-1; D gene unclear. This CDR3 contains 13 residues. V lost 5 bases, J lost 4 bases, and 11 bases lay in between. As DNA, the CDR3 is TGTGCCAGCAGTAAGATTAGGAGCACTGAAGCTTTCTTT. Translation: CASSKIRSTEAFF.

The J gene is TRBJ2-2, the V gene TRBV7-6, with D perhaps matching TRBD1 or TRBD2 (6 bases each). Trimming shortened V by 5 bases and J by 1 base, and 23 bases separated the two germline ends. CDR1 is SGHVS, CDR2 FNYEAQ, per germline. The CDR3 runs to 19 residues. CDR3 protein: CASSQDNDRRVGNTGELFF. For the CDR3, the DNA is TGTGCCAGCAGCCAAGATAATGACAGGAGGGTCGGGAACACCGGGGAGCTGTTTTTT. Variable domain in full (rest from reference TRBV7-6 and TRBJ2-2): GAGVSQSPRYKVTKRGQDVALRCDPISGHVSLYWYRQALGQGPEFLTYFNYEAQQDKSGLPNDRFSAERPEGSISTLTIQRTEQRDSAMYRCASSQDNDRRVGNTGELFFGEGSRLTVL.

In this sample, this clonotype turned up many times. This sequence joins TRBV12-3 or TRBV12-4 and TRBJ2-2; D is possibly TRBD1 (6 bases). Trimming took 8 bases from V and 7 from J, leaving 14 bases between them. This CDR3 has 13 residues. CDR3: CASYQEGGGELFF. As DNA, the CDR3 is TGTGCCAGCTACCAGGAAGGGGGCGGGGAGCTGTTTTTT.

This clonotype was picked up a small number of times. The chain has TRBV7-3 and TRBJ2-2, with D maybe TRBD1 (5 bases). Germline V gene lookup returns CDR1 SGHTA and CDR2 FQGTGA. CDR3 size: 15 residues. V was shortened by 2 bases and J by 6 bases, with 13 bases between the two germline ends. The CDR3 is CASSLGAGSAGELFF. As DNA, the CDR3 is TGTGCCAGCAGCTTAGGGGCAGGGTCGGCCGGGGAGCTGTTTTTT.

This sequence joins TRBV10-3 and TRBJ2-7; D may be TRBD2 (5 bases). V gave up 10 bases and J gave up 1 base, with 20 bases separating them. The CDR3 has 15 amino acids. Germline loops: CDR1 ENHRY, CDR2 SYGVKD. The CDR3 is CASRRRKEVSYEQYF. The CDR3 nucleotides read TGTGCCAGCAGAAGACGGAAGGAGGTTTCCTACGAGCAGTACTTC.

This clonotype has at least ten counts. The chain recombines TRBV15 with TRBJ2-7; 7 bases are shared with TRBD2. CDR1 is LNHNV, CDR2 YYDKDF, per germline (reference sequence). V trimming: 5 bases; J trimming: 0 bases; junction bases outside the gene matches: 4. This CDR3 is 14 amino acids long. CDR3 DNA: TGTGCCACCAGCGGGGGGGTGCTCTCCTACGAGCAGTACTTC. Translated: CATSGGVLSYEQYF.

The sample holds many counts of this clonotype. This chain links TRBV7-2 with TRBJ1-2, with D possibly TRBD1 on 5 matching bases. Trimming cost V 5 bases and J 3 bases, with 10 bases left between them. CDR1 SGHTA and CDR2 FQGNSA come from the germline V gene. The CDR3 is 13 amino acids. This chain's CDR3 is CASSAGLDYGYTF. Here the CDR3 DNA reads TGTGCCAGCAGCGCAGGGTTAGACTATGGCTACACCTTC.

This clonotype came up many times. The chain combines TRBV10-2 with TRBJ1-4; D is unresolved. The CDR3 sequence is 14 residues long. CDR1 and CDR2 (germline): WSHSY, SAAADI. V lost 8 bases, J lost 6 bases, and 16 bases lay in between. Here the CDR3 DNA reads TGCGCCAGCGGAAGACCGGGGAATGATGAAAAACTGTTTTTT. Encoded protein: CASGRPGNDEKLFF.

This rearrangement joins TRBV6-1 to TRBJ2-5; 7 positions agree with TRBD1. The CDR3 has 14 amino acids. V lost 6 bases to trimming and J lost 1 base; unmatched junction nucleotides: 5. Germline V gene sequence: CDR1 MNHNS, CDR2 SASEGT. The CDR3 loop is CASRDRTGQETQYF. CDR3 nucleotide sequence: TGTGCCAGCAGAGATCGGACAGGCCAAGAGACCCAGTACTTC.

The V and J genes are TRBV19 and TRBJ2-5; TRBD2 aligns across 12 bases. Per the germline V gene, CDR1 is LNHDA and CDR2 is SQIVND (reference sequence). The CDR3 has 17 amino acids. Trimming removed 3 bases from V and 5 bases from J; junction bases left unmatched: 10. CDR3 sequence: CASSISLGLAGKETQYF. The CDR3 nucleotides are TGTGCCAGTAGTATCTCGCTCGGACTAGCGGGAAAGGAGACCCAGTACTTC. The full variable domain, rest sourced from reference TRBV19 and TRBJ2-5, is DGGITQSPKYLFRKEGQNVTLSCEQNLNHDAMYWYRQDPGQGLRLIYYSQIVNDFQKGDIAEGYSVSREKKESFPLTVTSAQKNPTAFYLCASSISLGLAGKETQYFGPGTRLLVL.

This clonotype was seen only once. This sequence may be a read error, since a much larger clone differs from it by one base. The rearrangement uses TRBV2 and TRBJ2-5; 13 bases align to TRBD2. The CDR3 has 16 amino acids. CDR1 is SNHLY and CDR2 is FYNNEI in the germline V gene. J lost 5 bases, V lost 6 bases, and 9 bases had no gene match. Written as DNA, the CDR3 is TGTGCCAGCAGCCCTAGACTAGCGGGAGGACATGAGACCCAGTACTTC. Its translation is CASSPRLAGGHETQYF.